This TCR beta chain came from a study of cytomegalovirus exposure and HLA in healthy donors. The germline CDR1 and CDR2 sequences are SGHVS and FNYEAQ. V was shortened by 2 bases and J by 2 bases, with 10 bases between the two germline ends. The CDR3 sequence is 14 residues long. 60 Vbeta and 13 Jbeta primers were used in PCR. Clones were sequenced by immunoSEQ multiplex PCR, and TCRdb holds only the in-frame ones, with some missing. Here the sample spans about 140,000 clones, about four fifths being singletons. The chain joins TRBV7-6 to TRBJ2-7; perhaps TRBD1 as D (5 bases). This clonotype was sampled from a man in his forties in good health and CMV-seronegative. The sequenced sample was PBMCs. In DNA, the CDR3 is TGTGCCAGCAGCTTACTGTGGGGCCCCTACGAGCAGTACTTC. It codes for CASSLLWGPYEQYF. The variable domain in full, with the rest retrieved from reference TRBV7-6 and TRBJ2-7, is GAGVSQSPRYKVTKRGQDVALRCDPISGHVSLYWYRQALGQGPEFLTYFNYEAQQDKSGLPNDRFSAERPEGSISTLTIQRTEQRDSAMYRCASSLLWGPYEQYFGPGTRLTVT.